A single sample gave rise to the 31 T cell receptor beta chains below, sequenced in a study of T cells in Graves' hyperthyroidism and ophthalmopathy. There were TCR beta CDR3 regions amplified from RNA transcripts. TCR CDR3 underwent first-round RT-PCR with the HTBI primer set. TCRdb independently ran MiXCR on the multiplex PCR reads; one entry per CDR3 protein. The table records hundreds of thousands of distinct CDR3 sequences, roughly 15% of them present only once. Material for sequencing was blood. Receptor source: a woman aged 18-29 years with Graves' ophthalmopathy.

This clonotype has a count of ten or more. The V gene is TRBV6-5, the J gene TRBJ1-6, with a weak D call TRBD1 (5 bases). The CDR3 has 15 amino acids. Germline V gene lookup returns CDR1 MNHEY and CDR2 SVGAGI. Trimming took off 3 bases at V and 5 bases at J, with 11 bases between the two ends. CDR3 in amino acids: CASSYGRADNSPLHF. The CDR3 nucleotides are TGTGCCAGCAGTTATGGCAGGGCCGATAATTCACCCCTCCACTTT.

This rearrangement joins TRBV20-1 to TRBJ2-5; 11 positions match TRBD1. This CDR3 region has 17 residues. V was clipped by 5 bases and J by 2 bases; unmatched bases: 13. CDR1 DFQATT and CDR2 SNEGSKA come from the germline V gene (reference sequence). The CDR3 DNA reads as TGCAGTGCTGGAGGACAGGGGGCAGTGGGGCTTCAAGAGACCCAGTACTTC. This gives the protein CSAGGQGAVGLQETQYF.

This clonotype was seen a few times. The chain joins TRBV5-1 to TRBJ1-1, with D possibly matching TRBD1 (6 bases). Germline CDR1 SGHRS, CDR2 YFSETQ. The CDR3 runs 15 residues. The V and J ends lost 1 base and 2 bases respectively, with 12 bases between them. CDR3 bases: TGCGCCAGCAGCTTGACAGGGCCGTCTAACACTGAAGCTTTCTTT. Translating it yields CASSLTGPSNTEAFF. Using reference TRBV5-1 and TRBJ1-1 for the parts outside the CDR3, the full variable domain is KAGVTQTPRYLIKTRGQQVTLSCSPISGHRSVSWYQQTPGQGLQFLFEYFSETQRNKGNFPGRFSGRQFSNSRSEMNVSTLELGDSALYLCASSLTGPSNTEAFFGQGTRLTVV.

This clonotype was observed at least ten times. This rearrangement joins TRBV10-3 to TRBJ1-2; D may be TRBD1 (5 bases). CDR1 is ENHRY, CDR2 SYGVKD, per germline. V lost 4 bases, J lost 7 bases, and 16 bases lay in between. This CDR3 contains 14 residues. DNA for the CDR3: TGTGCCATCAGTGGGAACGAGCTTCAGGGTGGCTACACCTTC. This sequence encodes CAISGNELQGGYTF.

The V call is TRBV10-3, the J call TRBJ2-2; D is undetermined. Trimming stripped 8 bases from V and 5 bases from J, with 3 bases between. This CDR3 has 10 amino acids. Looked up from germline, CDR1 is ENHRY and CDR2 is SYGVKD. Here the CDR3 reads CAIWTGELFF. CDR3 sequence (DNA): TGTGCCATCTGGACCGGGGAGCTGTTTTTT.

This clonotype was picked up many times. The chain combines TRBV9 with TRBJ2-1, with D possibly being TRBD2 (6 bases). The CDR3 sequence is 15 residues long. V shed 4 bases and J shed 8 bases, with 19 bases lying between them. CDR1 and CDR2 from the germline V gene are SGDLS and YYNGEE. The CDR3 bases are TGTGCCAGCAGCCCCGGGACTCGTTCTTCGCATGAGCAGTTCTTC. The encoded protein is CASSPGTRSSHEQFF.

This rearrangement joins TRBV10-3 to TRBJ1-5; possible D gene TRBD1, 5 bases. V was cut by 6 bases and J by 2 bases, with 11 bases left in between. The CDR3 is 14 residues long. CDR1 and CDR2 from the germline V gene are ENHRY and SYGVKD. CDR3 coding DNA: TGTGCCATCAGCGTGGGGCAGGGCAATCAGCCCCAGCATTTT. Residues: CAISVGQGNQPQHF.

In its sample, this clonotype was seen many times. This chain's CDR3 is CASSSHRGNTEAFF. DNA for the CDR3: TGTGCCAGCAGCTCCCACAGGGGGAACACTGAAGCTTTCTTT. The chain combines TRBV13 with TRBJ1-1; 7 bases agree with TRBD1. Germline CDR1 is PRHDT and CDR2 is FYEKMQ (reference sequence). CDR3 length: 14 residues. V lost 4 bases to trimming and J lost 1 base; unmatched junction nucleotides: 3.

The J gene is TRBJ2-1, the V gene TRBV20-1; D is uncertain. Trimming took off 0 bases at V and 9 bases at J, with 6 bases between the two ends. In germline, CDR1 is DFQATT, CDR2 SNEGSKA (reference sequence). The CDR3 spans 11 residues. The CDR3 sequence is CSARDSGEQFF. The CDR3 bases are TGCAGTGCTAGAGATTCCGGTGAGCAGTTCTTC.

This chain connects TRBV6-1 to TRBJ1-2; D is possibly TRBD1 (5 bases). This CDR3 has 13 residues. Per the germline V gene, CDR1 is MNHNS and CDR2 is SASEGT. Trimming cost V 6 bases and J 8 bases, with 16 bases left between them. CDR3 bases: TGTGCCAGCAGAGCCGGGACCGCCCTGGGCTACACCTTC. Amino acid sequence: CASRAGTALGYTF.

This clonotype appeared many times. The chain uses TRBV3-1 and TRBJ2-5; D is unresolved. The CDR3 runs 14 residues. The V end was cut by 2 bases, the J end by 4 bases, with 11 bases between. The germline gives CDR1 LGHDT, CDR2 YNNKEL (reference sequence). CDR3 coding DNA: TGTGCCAGCAGCCAAATCCAACTGGGAGAGACCCAGTACTTC. It yields the protein CASSQIQLGETQYF.

This clonotype was detected ten times or more. This sequence joins TRBV5-1 and TRBJ2-5; D is possibly TRBD1 or TRBD2 (5 bases each). Germline lookup yields CDR1 SGHRS and CDR2 YFSETQ. V was shortened by 0 bases and J by 2 bases, with 14 bases between the two germline ends. CDR3 length equals 16 residues. CDR3 sequence: CASSLAQREGQETQYF. The DNA for the CDR3 is TGCGCCAGCAGCTTGGCACAGAGAGAGGGGCAAGAGACCCAGTACTTC. Combining the CDR3 with reference TRBV5-1 and TRBJ2-5 gives the whole variable domain KAGVTQTPRYLIKTRGQQVTLSCSPISGHRSVSWYQQTPGQGLQFLFEYFSETQRNKGNFPGRFSGRQFSNSRSEMNVSTLELGDSALYLCASSLAQREGQETQYFGPGTRLLVL.

The CDR3 nucleotides read TGCGCCAGCAGCCTAACTTCGGCAGACATCTACAATGAGCAGTTCTTC. It translates to CASSLTSADIYNEQFF. The chain carries TRBV4-1 and TRBJ2-1; no clear D gene. The CDR3 extends over 16 amino acids. Per germline, CDR1 MGHRA and CDR2 YSYEKL. The germline V and J ends were trimmed by 4 bases and 3 bases, with 16 bases remaining between them.

This sequence joins TRBV20-1 and TRBJ2-7, with 7 nucleotides matching TRBD1. CDR1 DFQATT and CDR2 SNEGSKA come from the germline V gene (reference sequence). The V gene end was trimmed by 1 base and the J gene end by 2 bases; junction bases not matched to a gene: 11. The CDR3 spans 16 residues. For the CDR3, the DNA is TGCAGTGCTAGAGTGCCAGGGGGTTTTGTGACCTACGAGCAGTACTTC. Its translation is CSARVPGGFVTYEQYF.

This clonotype was counted many times. The V call is TRBV7-9, the J call TRBJ2-5; 14 positions agree with TRBD2. This CDR3 has 16 residues. In germline, CDR1 is SEHNR, CDR2 FQNEAQ (reference sequence). The junction had 7 bases not matched to a gene; V was cut back by 5 bases and J by 5 bases. CDR3 nucleotide sequence: TGTGCCAGCAGCCCAGGGACTAGCGGGAGTTTCGAGACCCAGTACTTC. This sequence encodes CASSPGTSGSFETQYF.

This clonotype was counted only a few times. V gene TRBV30 combines with J gene TRBJ2-3, with TRBD2 identical over 7 bases. Germline trimming cut 1 base from V and 1 base from J; bases unmatched to any gene: 5. CDR1 and CDR2 from the germline V gene are GTSNPN and SVGIG (reference sequence). CDR3 length: 15 residues. CDR3 loop: CAWSGGGGGTDTQYF. For the CDR3, the DNA is TGTGCCTGGAGTGGGGGTGGGGGGGGCACAGATACGCAGTATTTT.

This clonotype was counted ten times or more. V is TRBV12-3 or TRBV12-4 and J is TRBJ1-2; possibly TRBD1 for D (5 bases). The CDR3 spans 13 residues. Trimming removed 8 bases from V and 6 bases from J, with 16 bases in between. The CDR3 DNA follows: TGTGCCAGCGTGAGATGGGGGAACAATGGCTACACCTTC. Translation gives CASVRWGNNGYTF.

In this sample, this clonotype turned up many times. The rearrangement joins TRBV7-9 to TRBJ2-7, with D tentatively TRBD1 (6 bases). V lost 5 bases and J lost 2, with 13 bases in between. The CDR3 totals 14 residues. In germline, CDR1 is SEHNR, CDR2 FQNEAQ (reference sequence). CDR3 in DNA: TGTGCCAGCAGCCGGACAGCTAAACCCTACGAGCAGTACTTC. Amino acid sequence: CASSRTAKPYEQYF.

Worth noting for this clonotype: This may come from a read error, since a much larger clone is one base off. The rearrangement links TRBV10-3 to TRBJ2-7, with D possibly matching TRBD2 (6 bases). The CDR3 length is 16 residues. V was cut by 3 bases and J by 7 bases, with 22 bases left in between. The germline V gene encodes CDR1 ENHRY and CDR2 SYGVKD. CDR3 in DNA: TGTGCCATCAGTGACATCGGACCAGCGGGCCACTCGGAGCAGTACTTC. It encodes CAISDIGPAGHSEQYF.

The chain recombines TRBV7-9 with TRBJ1-6; D possibly corresponds to TRBD1 (5 bases). CDR3 length: 15 amino acids. Trimming stripped 0 bases from V and 7 bases from J, with 10 bases between. Germline CDR1 reads SEHNR; CDR2 reads FQNEAQ (reference sequence). The CDR3 DNA reads as TGTGCCAGCAGCTTAGCGCGGGGGGAAAATTCACCCCTCCACTTT. This translates into CASSLARGENSPLHF.

Points on this clonotype: At one end the junction does not follow the germline gene, possibly because of a read error. The rearrangement joins TRBV6-5 to TRBJ2-3, with 9 bases matching TRBD2. CDR1 and CDR2 from the germline V gene are MNHEY and SVGAGI. The CDR3 extends over 15 amino acids. For the CDR3, the DNA is TGTGCCAGCAATTACCACCTGAGCGGGGGGGATACGCAGTATTTT. It is translated as CASNYHLSGGDTQYF.

This clonotype was detected a few times. The rearrangement links TRBV19 to TRBJ2-6; D might be TRBD1 (5 bases). Per the germline V gene, CDR1 is LNHDA and CDR2 is SQIVND (reference sequence). V shed 5 bases and J shed 0 bases, with 14 bases lying between them. CDR3 length: 17 amino acids. This CDR3 is CASSPKGLFSGANVLTF. For the CDR3, the DNA is TGTGCCAGTAGTCCCAAGGGGCTTTTCTCTGGGGCCAACGTCCTGACTTTC.

This clonotype was counted at least ten times. V is TRBV12-3 or TRBV12-4 and J is TRBJ1-1; no firm D call. Between the trimmed V and J ends, which lost 3 bases and 3 bases, there was a span of 14 bases. The CDR3 contains 15 residues. CDR3 amino acids: CASSFWTSRDTEAFF. In nucleotides, the CDR3 is TGTGCCAGCAGTTTCTGGACGTCTCGTGACACTGAAGCTTTCTTT.

This clonotype was seen a handful of times. The chain is built from TRBV6-2 or TRBV6-3 and TRBJ2-5, with D possibly being TRBD2 (6 bases). This CDR3 contains 16 residues. V gave up 7 bases and J gave up 2 bases, with 20 bases separating them. Germline CDR1 reads MNHEY; CDR2 reads SVGEGT. The chain's CDR3 is CASIIGKGREQETQYF. DNA of the CDR3: TGTGCCAGCATTATAGGAAAGGGACGGGAGCAAGAGACCCAGTACTTC.

This clonotype was counted ten times or more. The CDR3 DNA is TGTGCCAGCAGTTTCCTTACAGGGGAATATTCACCCCTCCACTTT. This translates into CASSFLTGEYSPLHF. The V gene is TRBV27, the J gene TRBJ1-6; 7 positions match TRBD1. Germline V gene lookup returns CDR1 MNHEY and CDR2 SMNVEV (reference sequence). The trim removed 3 bases at V and 8 bases at J, leaving 7 bases unmatched. The CDR3 is 15 amino acids.

The rearrangement links TRBV7-6 to TRBJ1-5, with 8 nucleotides matching TRBD1. The CDR3 totals 17 residues. V gave up 1 base and J gave up 3 bases; unmatched junction bases: 8. CDR1 and CDR2 (germline): SGHVS, FNYEAQ. The CDR3 loop is CASSLVYRGVFNQPQHF. The CDR3 nucleotides are TGTGCCAGCAGCTTAGTGTACAGGGGGGTCTTCAATCAGCCCCAGCATTTT.

This clonotype was recorded many times. This chain joins TRBV12-3 or TRBV12-4 and TRBJ2-7, with 8 bases identical to TRBD2. The V segment lost 2 bases and the J segment 3 bases; nucleotides outside the gene matches: 9. The CDR3 extends over 16 amino acids. The CDR3 bases are TGTGCCAGCAGTTTACGCGCGGGAGGAAGGTTCTACGAGCAGTACTTC. Protein: CASSLRAGGRFYEQYF.

The chain employs TRBV6-1 and TRBJ1-5, with D perhaps TRBD1 (5 bases). V was clipped by 7 bases and J by 0 bases, with 7 bases between them. Germline CDR1 is MNHNS and CDR2 is SASEGT. The CDR3 totals 13 residues. The CDR3, as DNA: TGTGCCAGCATTGGGGGTAGCAATCAGCCCCAGCATTTT. The encoded protein is CASIGGSNQPQHF.

This clonotype was seen many times. V gene TRBV18 combines with J gene TRBJ2-2; 7 nucleotides agree with TRBD2. J was trimmed by 4 bases and V by 3 bases; bases with no gene match: 5. Germline loops: CDR1 KGHSH, CDR2 LQKENI. This CDR3 has 15 residues. This chain's CDR3 is CASSPREGSTGELFF. The CDR3 DNA sequence: TGTGCCAGCTCACCGAGGGAGGGCAGCACCGGGGAGCTGTTTTTT.

This clonotype was seen only a few times. Since a much larger clone is just one base distant, this may be a read error. The V and J genes are TRBV28 and TRBJ2-1, with TRBD1 matching over 10 bases. The CDR3 length is 16 residues. Germline CDR1 and CDR2: MDHEN and SYDVKM. V was clipped by 7 bases and J by 7 bases; unmatched bases: 13. CDR3 nucleotide sequence: TGTGCCAGCACCCCGTCCCTTGGGACAGGGGAAAATGAGCAGTTCTTC. Protein: CASTPSLGTGENEQFF.

The rearrangement joins TRBV20-1 to TRBJ2-2; no clear D. The V gene's germline CDR1 is DFQATT and CDR2 SNEGSKA (reference sequence). The CDR3 has 14 amino acids. Trimming stripped 2 bases from V and 1 base from J, with 8 bases between. As DNA, the CDR3 is TGCAGTGCTAGAATCTCCGAGAACACCGGGGAGCTGTTTTTT. This sequence encodes CSARISENTGELFF.